This entry lists 28 T cell receptor beta chains sequenced from one sample in a study of Tregs in tolerant kidney transplant recipients. Some clones are missing from TCRdb's copy, which holds only in-frame ones; the method was immunoSEQ multiplex PCR. The repertoire holds about 240,000 clones, with around 81% as singletons. Specimen: CD4+ T cells from blood. The receptor source for this set is a human donor in good health.

The V and J genes are TRBV5-1 and TRBJ2-7, with 8 bases aligning to TRBD1. The CDR3 spans 15 residues. Trimming removed 5 bases from V and 2 bases from J; junction bases left unmatched: 9. Germline values: CDR1 SGHRS, CDR2 YFSETQ. CDR3 in DNA: TGCGCCAGCAGAACCGGAGGACAGGGCCCCTACGAGCAGTACTTC. Amino acids: CASRTGGQGPYEQYF.

The chain recombines TRBV6-6 with TRBJ2-2; TRBD1 agrees at 8 bases. The CDR3 runs to 14 residues. Germline lookup yields CDR1 MNHNY and CDR2 SVGAGI (reference sequence). V shed 8 bases and J 1 base; nucleotides not matched to a gene: 3. Here the CDR3 DNA reads TGTGCCAGCGTCACAGGGGGGAACACCGGGGAGCTGTTTTTT. This codes for CASVTGGNTGELFF.

V is TRBV2 and J is TRBJ1-4; D not resolved. The CDR3 runs 15 residues. V lost 6 bases to trimming and J lost 4 bases, with 15 bases between them. Looked up from germline, CDR1 is SNHLY and CDR2 is FYNNEI. The CDR3 nucleotides read TGTGCCAGCAGCGCATCTTGGAGCTATAATGAAAAACTGTTTTTT. Translated: CASSASWSYNEKLFF.

The chain couples TRBV5-1 to TRBJ2-1, with 8 positions matching TRBD2. After removal of 0 bases from V and 10 bases from J, the junction contained 9 bases not matched to a gene. The germline gives CDR1 SGHRS, CDR2 YFSETQ. The CDR3 loop spans 15 amino acids. Here the CDR3 reads CASSLGAGRAGEQFF. The CDR3 DNA is TGCGCCAGCAGCTTGGGTGCCGGGAGGGCCGGGGAGCAGTTCTTC.

This clone was observed a single time. The gene calls are TRBV5-1 and TRBJ1-2; perhaps TRBD1 as D (5 bases). The CDR3 runs 15 residues. V lost 1 base and J lost 1, with 11 bases in between. The germline V gene has CDR1 SGHRS and CDR2 YFSETQ. The CDR3 loop reads CASSLSGHYNYGYTF. CDR3 in DNA: TGCGCCAGCAGCTTGTCAGGACACTATAACTATGGCTACACCTTC.

In this sample, this clone turned up once. This chain uses TRBV19 with TRBJ1-2; 8 positions match TRBD1. After removal of 6 bases from V and 4 bases from J, the junction contained 7 bases not matched to a gene. There are 14 residues in the CDR3. Germline V gives CDR1 LNHDA, CDR2 SQIVND (reference sequence). The CDR3 region has the DNA TGTGCCAGTAGGCACAGGGGGTACCGCTATGGCTACACCTTC. This encodes CASRHRGYRYGYTF.

A single count supports this clone. The rearrangement joins TRBV19 to TRBJ1-2; D not certain. The germline V and J ends were trimmed by 0 bases and 0 bases, with 8 bases remaining between them. The CDR3 sequence is 15 residues long. Germline V gives CDR1 LNHDA, CDR2 SQIVND (reference sequence). CDR3 amino acids: CASSIDGRTNYGYTF. The CDR3 coding sequence is TGTGCCAGTAGTATAGATGGACGGACTAACTATGGCTACACCTTC.

This chain joins TRBV5-7 and TRBJ1-4; perhaps TRBD1 as D (5 bases). TRBV5-7 is known as an ORF, though its function is uncertain. The CDR3 covers 13 residues. V dropped 2 bases and J dropped 8 bases, with 10 bases sitting between them. CDR3 in DNA: TGTGCCAGCAGCTTCCTTGGGGGAGAAAAACTGTTTTTT. This sequence encodes CASSFLGGEKLFF.

This rearrangement joins TRBV5-1 to TRBJ1-3; TRBD1 matches 11 bases. Germline assignment: CDR1 SGHRS and CDR2 YFSETQ. This CDR3 comprises 15 residues. V shed 4 bases and J 4 bases; nucleotides not matched to a gene: 4. CDR3 nucleotide sequence: TGCGCCAGCAGCCGGGGACAGGGGGTAGGAAACACCATATATTTT. Translation: CASSRGQGVGNTIYF.

This sequence joins TRBV7-9 and TRBJ2-3, with TRBD2 as a possible D gene (5 bases). The CDR3 runs to 14 residues. Per the germline V gene, CDR1 is SEHNR and CDR2 is FQNEAQ (reference sequence). V lost 9 bases to trimming and J lost 0 bases, with 13 bases between them. CDR3: CARSPRTSTDTQYF. DNA for the CDR3: TGTGCCAGATCTCCAAGGACTAGCACAGATACGCAGTATTTT.

The chain has TRBV5-1 and TRBJ2-7; D possibly corresponds to TRBD2 (5 bases). Germline loops: CDR1 SGHRS, CDR2 YFSETQ. Trimming removed 4 bases from V and 5 bases from J, with 13 bases in between. CDR3 length: 13 amino acids. As DNA, the CDR3 is TGCGCCAGCAGCCGGGATTATCGGGACGAGCAGTACTTC. Its protein is CASSRDYRDEQYF.

On this clone itself: This sample includes further DNA sequences coding for the same CDR3. J is TRBJ1-2 and V is TRBV18; maybe TRBD1 (6 bases). V lost 3 bases, J lost 6 bases, and 11 bases lay in between. Looked up from germline, CDR1 is KGHSH and CDR2 is LQKENI. The CDR3 consists of 13 residues. CDR3 protein: CASSPASGDGYTF. In nucleotides, the CDR3 is TGTGCCAGCTCACCGGCGTCAGGGGATGGCTACACCTTC.

The chain has TRBV30 and TRBJ2-5, with 12 bases lining up with TRBD2. V was clipped by 3 bases and J by 3 bases; unmatched bases: 2. The CDR3 consists of 14 residues. Per germline, CDR1 GTSNPN and CDR2 SVGIG (reference sequence). This CDR3 is CAWRLAGGKETQYF. CDR3 coding DNA: TGTGCCTGGAGACTAGCGGGAGGTAAAGAGACCCAGTACTTC. Full variable domain (outside the CDR3, taken from reference TRBV30 and TRBJ2-5): SQTIHQWPATLVQPVGSPLSLECTVEGTSNPNLYWYRQAAGRGLQLLFYSVGIGQISSEVPQNLSASRPQDRQFILSSKKLLLSDSGFYLCAWRLAGGKETQYFGPGTRLLVL.

V is TRBV6-5 and J is TRBJ1-1; 8 bases are a match to TRBD1. The CDR3 sequence is 15 residues long. J was trimmed by 4 bases and V by 7 bases; bases with no gene match: 11. CDR1 MNHEY and CDR2 SVGAGI come from the germline V gene. The CDR3 nucleotides are TGTGCCAGCACGCCGGAAGGACAGGGCGGCACTGAAGCTTTCTTT. It translates to CASTPEGQGGTEAFF.

The J gene is TRBJ2-7, the V gene TRBV5-1, with 7 nucleotides matching TRBD1. Germline CDR1 SGHRS, CDR2 YFSETQ. V trimming: 4 bases; J trimming: 2 bases; junction bases outside the gene matches: 9. This CDR3 has 15 residues. Written as DNA, the CDR3 is TGCGCCAGCAGCGCCCTTGAGACAGGGCCCTACGAGCAGTACTTC. This gives the protein CASSALETGPYEQYF.

V usage is TRBV21-1 and J usage is TRBJ1-1. TRBV21-1 is noted as a pseudogene. This CDR3 region has 15 residues. CDR3 in amino acids: CASSPRGGNSTEAFF. The CDR3 region has the DNA TGTGCCAGCAGCCCCAGGGGAGGGAATAGCACTGAAGCTTTCTTT.

The chain joins TRBV28 to TRBJ1-3; 7 bases match TRBD1. The trim removed 3 bases at V and 2 bases at J, leaving 4 bases unmatched. This CDR3 contains 15 residues. Germline lookup yields CDR1 MDHEN and CDR2 SYDVKM. The CDR3 spells CASSLVGGAGNTIYF. The CDR3 DNA reads as TGTGCCAGCAGTTTGGTAGGGGGCGCTGGAAACACCATATATTTT.

The DNA for the CDR3 is TGTGCCAGCAGCTTATCGGGGTTCCCCTACAATGAGCAGTTCTTC. Its translation: CASSLSGFPYNEQFF. V and J are TRBV7-9 and TRBJ2-1, with D tentatively TRBD2 (5 bases). This CDR3 contains 15 residues. V lost 2 bases and J lost 2, with 10 bases in between. In germline, CDR1 is SEHNR, CDR2 FQNEAQ (reference sequence).

This chain connects TRBV25-1 to TRBJ1-2; a possible D gene is TRBD1 (5 bases). The CDR3 has 18 residues. The germline V gene encodes CDR1 MGHDK and CDR2 SYGVNS. V was shortened by 5 bases and J by 8 bases, with 30 bases between the two germline ends. The CDR3 here is CASSPPLGRQSQLLGYTF. The CDR3 DNA is TGTGCCAGCAGTCCCCCCCTCGGACGACAGAGCCAACTCCTAGGCTACACCTTC.

This clone was counted a few times. The V gene is TRBV5-1, the J gene TRBJ1-1, with TRBD1 as a possible D gene (5 bases). The CDR3 is 16 residues long. V was shortened by 2 bases and J by 1 base, with 15 bases between the two germline ends. Germline CDR1 SGHRS, CDR2 YFSETQ. The CDR3 region is CASSLLPGPSNTEAFF. The CDR3 DNA sequence: TGCGCCAGCAGCTTACTACCGGGACCCTCGAACACTGAAGCTTTCTTT.

This clone was recorded a few times. The chain uses TRBV9 and TRBJ1-1, with D unresolved. This CDR3 has 16 amino acids. V was cut by 3 bases and J by 1 base, with 16 bases left in between. Germline loops: CDR1 SGDLS, CDR2 YYNGEE. CDR3 DNA: TGTGCCAGCAGCGGGAAGATGGGAGGGAGGAACACTGAAGCTTTCTTT. This encodes CASSGKMGGRNTEAFF.

The V gene is TRBV18, the J gene TRBJ2-1; no clear D. Germline CDR1 reads KGHSH; CDR2 reads LQKENI. Trimming cost V 2 bases and J 5 bases, with 7 bases left between them. The CDR3 sequence is 13 residues long. The chain's CDR3 is CASSPGIHNEQFF. CDR3 bases: TGTGCCAGCTCACCAGGAATCCACAATGAGCAGTTCTTC.

V gene TRBV5-5 combines with J gene TRBJ1-4, with D possibly being TRBD1 (6 bases). CDR3 length equals 19 residues. V lost 4 bases and J 0 bases, leaving 22 bases between the germline ends. Germline V gene data show CDR1 as SGHKS and CDR2 as YYEKEE (reference sequence). In DNA form, the CDR3 reads TGTGCCAGCAGCCGAATTCTTTCTTCAGGGGCGACAACTAATGAAAAACTGTTTTTT. Protein: CASSRILSSGATTNEKLFF.

V is TRBV7-6 and J is TRBJ2-2, with 7 bases matching TRBD1. The length of the CDR3 is 18 residues. V gave up 1 base and J gave up 0 bases; unmatched junction bases: 8. Germline CDR1 SGHVS, CDR2 FNYEAQ. CDR3 sequence: CASSLDGTATANTGELFF. The CDR3 bases are TGTGCCAGCAGCTTAGACGGGACAGCCACAGCGAACACCGGGGAGCTGTTTTTT.

The V and J genes are TRBV6-5 and TRBJ2-7; perhaps TRBD2 as D (5 bases). This CDR3 is 13 amino acids long. V was pared by 5 bases and J by 3 bases, with 11 bases between. Germline CDR1 and CDR2: MNHEY and SVGAGI. CDR3: CASSRSRGYEQYF. The CDR3, as DNA: TGTGCCAGCAGTCGGTCCCGGGGCTACGAGCAGTACTTC.

This clone was counted a single time. The V and J genes are TRBV6-5 and TRBJ2-1; 10 bases fit TRBD2. The J segment lost 8 bases and the V segment lost 5 bases, leaving 6 bases of the junction unmatched. Germline-derived CDR1 and CDR2 are MNHEY and SVGAGI. The length of the CDR3 is 14 residues. The chain's CDR3 is CASSPIAGGYEQFF. The CDR3 DNA follows: TGTGCCAGCAGTCCGATAGCGGGGGGTTATGAGCAGTTCTTC.

The chain carries TRBV6-6 and TRBJ1-1, with D unclear. Between the trimmed V and J ends, which lost 8 bases and 7 bases, there was a span of 11 bases. Germline V gene data show CDR1 as MNHNY and CDR2 as SVGAGI (reference sequence). CDR3 length: 11 amino acids. The CDR3 nucleotides read TGTGCCAGCGGCCAGGTGGGTGAAGCTTTCTTT. This gives the protein CASGQVGEAFF.

The sample holds one count of this clone. The V and J genes are TRBV11-3 and TRBJ2-3; D is ambiguous. The CDR3 sequence is 14 residues long. Trimming cost V 1 base and J 4 bases, with 9 bases left between them. CDR1 and CDR2 from the germline V gene are SGHNT and YENEEA. DNA for the CDR3: TGTGCCAGCAGCTTAGCCTCTACCGCAGATACGCAGTATTTT. As protein: CASSLASTADTQYF. Full variable domain (outside the CDR3, taken from reference TRBV11-3 and TRBJ2-3): EAGVVQSPRYKIIEKKQPVAFWCNPISGHNTLYWYLQNLGQGPELLIRYENEEAVDDSQLPKDRFSAERLKGVDSTLKIQPAELGDSAVYLCASSLASTADTQYFGPGTRLTVL.